A selection of T cell receptor beta chains follows, all from one sample in a study of CD8 T cells in ankylosing spondylitis. One entry per CDR3 protein results from TCRdb running MiXCR on the 5' RACE reads. The repertoire consists of some 840,000 distinct CDR3 sequences, with approximately 12% occurring once and the leading ten covering 0.51%. The sample comprised blood, either unsorted or a sorted T cell fraction (not recorded which). These receptors were taken from a male donor with ankylosing spondylitis. The CDR3 runs from the conserved cysteine through the conserved F or W. Each record gives: clone size, D gene, V gene, J gene, CDR3 DNA, CDR3 protein. A D gene is named only where the DNA matches it firmly. Part of the rows lack a size; the others show once, few, many or a class for expanded clones.

size: few
D: TRBD2
V: TRBV27
J: TRBJ2-5
DNA: TGTGCCAGCAGTTTACACGGGGGGTGGAGGGAGACCCAGTACTTC
CDR3: CASSLHGGWRETQYF

size: -
D: TRBD1
V: TRBV10-3
J: TRBJ2-2
DNA: TGTGCCATCAGACGGGACAGGCCGAACACCGGGGAGCTGTTTTTT
CDR3: CAIRRDRPNTGELFF

size: few
D: TRBD1
V: TRBV5-1
J: TRBJ2-5
DNA: TGCGCCAGCAGCGTGGGACAGGGCCAAGAGACCCAGTACTTC
CDR3: CASSVGQGQETQYF

size: few
D: -
V: TRBV4-2
J: TRBJ1-5
DNA: TGTGCCAGCAGCCCCGCAGCCGGGTATTCGGGGGATCAGCCCCAGCATTTT
CDR3: CASSPAAGYSGDQPQHF

size: -
D: TRBD1
V: TRBV27
J: TRBJ1-5
DNA: TGTGCCAGCAGCGTACAGGGGCCAGGGCAGCCCCAGCATTTT
CDR3: CASSVQGPGQPQHF

size: -
D: -
V: TRBV20-1
J: TRBJ1-2
DNA: TGCAGTGCTAGGGGAGGGCGGCTGAGCTACACCTTC
CDR3: CSARGGRLSYTF

size: -
D: TRBD2
V: TRBV7-3
J: TRBJ2-7
DNA: TGTGCCAGCAGCCCCACGGGGGGGGTCTACGAGCAGTACTTC
CDR3: CASSPTGGVYEQYF

size: many
D: -
V: TRBV20-1
J: TRBJ2-3
DNA: TGCAGTGCTCCTGGGGACTTTCTAGATACGCAGTATTTT
CDR3: CSAPGDFLDTQYF

size: -
D: -
V: TRBV27
J: TRBJ2-5
DNA: TGTGCCAGCAGTGAAGGGACATGGACTCAAGAGACCCAGTACTTC
CDR3: CASSEGTWTQETQYF

size: -
D: -
V: TRBV6-1
J: TRBJ2-6
DNA: TGTGCCAGCAGTCTTCCCCAGGGATCTGGGGCCAACGTCCTGACTTTC
CDR3: CASSLPQGSGANVLTF

size: -
D: TRBD2
V: TRBV20-1
J: TRBJ2-7
DNA: TGCAGTGCTAGTGGGTCCCCGACTAGCTTCTCCTACGAGCAGTACTTC
CDR3: CSASGSPTSFSYEQYF

size: few
D: TRBD2
V: TRBV11-1
J: TRBJ2-1
DNA: TGTGCCAGCAGCTTAGCCGGGCTAGCGGGTAGCTCCTACAATGAGCAGTTCTTC
CDR3: CASSLAGLAGSSYNEQFF

size: few
D: TRBD2
V: TRBV20-1
J: TRBJ2-7
DNA: TGCAGTGCTAGGGGGACTAGCGTCAGGAGCTCCTACGAGCAGTACTTC
CDR3: CSARGTSVRSSYEQYF

size: many
D: TRBD2
V: TRBV11-2
J: TRBJ2-7
DNA: TGTGCCAGCAGTCTACCCACACGGACTAGCGGGAGGCCTGGATCCTACGAGCAGTACTTC
CDR3: CASSLPTRTSGRPGSYEQYF

size: many
D: -
V: TRBV20-1
J: TRBJ2-2
DNA: TGCAGTGCTACCCGGGGGGCCGTGACCGGGGAGCTGTTTTTT
CDR3: CSATRGAVTGELFF

size: -
D: TRBD1
V: TRBV5-1
J: TRBJ1-4
DNA: TGCGCCAGCAGCTACGGGACAGGGCTTGAAAAACTGTTTTTT
CDR3: CASSYGTGLEKLFF

size: few
D: -
V: TRBV20-1
J: TRBJ1-4
DNA: TGCAGTGCTAGAGGTTTAATTGATGAAAAACTGTTTTTT
CDR3: CSARGLIDEKLFF

size: many
D: -
V: TRBV6-1
J: TRBJ2-1
DNA: TGTGCCAGCAGTCCCGACTGGAGCTCCTACAATGAGCAGTTCTTC
CDR3: CASSPDWSSYNEQFF

size: -
D: -
V: TRBV7-8
J: TRBJ2-7
DNA: TGTGCCAGCAGCTCCTTTGGGGGAGAGGGGAGCACCTACGAGCAGTACTTC
CDR3: CASSSFGGEGSTYEQYF

size: many
D: -
V: TRBV20-1
J: TRBJ1-2
DNA: TGCAGTGCTTCCTTGGAGGGGAACTATGGCTACACCTTC
CDR3: CSASLEGNYGYTF

size: many
D: -
V: TRBV28
J: TRBJ1-2
DNA: TGTGCCAGCAGCCCCCAAGCTAACTATGGCTACACCTTC
CDR3: CASSPQANYGYTF

size: -
D: -
V: TRBV7-2
J: TRBJ2-7
DNA: TGTGCCAGCAGCTTTCGGCAACTCTCCTACGAGCAGTACTTC
CDR3: CASSFRQLSYEQYF

size: few
D: TRBD1
V: TRBV5-1
J: TRBJ1-1
DNA: TGCGCCAGCAGCTTGCCCGGACAGGGCGCTGAAGCTTTCTTT
CDR3: CASSLPGQGAEAFF

size: many
D: -
V: TRBV6-6
J: TRBJ1-1
DNA: TGTGCCGGGGGGGCACAGGCTGAAGCTTTCTTT
CDR3: CAGGAQAEAFF

size: many
D: TRBD2
V: TRBV6-2/TRBV6-3
J: TRBJ2-7
DNA: TGTGCCAGCAGACTAGCGGGAGGGTACGAGCAGTACTTC
CDR3: CASRLAGGYEQYF

size: -
D: -
V: TRBV27
J: TRBJ1-6
DNA: TGTGCCAGCAGTTTTTCTGGGTCAGGAAATTCACCCCTCCACTTT
CDR3: CASSFSGSGNSPLHF

size: many
D: -
V: TRBV29-1
J: TRBJ1-2
DNA: TGCAGCGTTGAAGGGCTCACCACGCGCTATGGCTACACCTTC
CDR3: CSVEGLTTRYGYTF

size: -
D: -
V: TRBV10-3
J: TRBJ1-4
DNA: TGTGCCATCAGTGCCTCGACGGGCGCTAATGAAAAACTGTTTTTT
CDR3: CAISASTGANEKLFF

size: -
D: -
V: TRBV7-9
J: TRBJ2-1
DNA: TGTGCCAGCAGCTTAGGTCGATCGGCCTACAATGAGCAGTTCTTC
CDR3: CASSLGRSAYNEQFF

size: few
D: TRBD2
V: TRBV12-3/TRBV12-4
J: TRBJ2-7
DNA: TGTGCCAGCAGATCGGCGGGGGGTGGCGAGCAGTACTTC
CDR3: CASRSAGGGEQYF

size: -
D: TRBD2
V: TRBV7-3
J: TRBJ2-6
DNA: TGTGCCAGCAGCTTATATGGGGACTACTCTGGGGCCAACGTCCTGACTTTC
CDR3: CASSLYGDYSGANVLTF

size: many
D: -
V: TRBV6-5
J: TRBJ1-5
DNA: TGTGCCAGCAGTTACGGGGCGTACAATCAGCCCCAGCATTTT
CDR3: CASSYGAYNQPQHF

size: many
D: -
V: TRBV20-1
J: TRBJ1-3
DNA: TGCAGTGCTAGAGGGGACGGAGACACCATATATTTT
CDR3: CSARGDGDTIYF

size: -
D: -
V: TRBV4-1
J: TRBJ2-7
DNA: TGCGCCAGCAGCCAAGTTTATTCACAGGGCGAGCAGTACTTC
CDR3: CASSQVYSQGEQYF

size: few
D: -
V: TRBV20-1
J: TRBJ2-5
DNA: TGCAGTGCTAGGATGAGAGAGACCCAGTACTTC
CDR3: CSARMRETQYF

size: many
D: -
V: TRBV5-6
J: TRBJ1-2
DNA: TGTGCCAGCAGTGTATATAATTCGGACTATGGCTACACCTTC
CDR3: CASSVYNSDYGYTF

size: -
D: TRBD2
V: TRBV4-2
J: TRBJ2-2
DNA: TGTGCCAGCAGCCGGCCGGGACTACGGCACACCGGGGAGCTGTTTTTT
CDR3: CASSRPGLRHTGELFF

size: -
D: TRBD1
V: TRBV15
J: TRBJ2-1
DNA: TGTGCCACCAGCAGAGAAGGACGAACAGGGGAGTACAATGAGCAGTTCTTC
CDR3: CATSREGRTGEYNEQFF

size: -
D: -
V: TRBV7-6
J: TRBJ2-5
DNA: TGTGCCAGCACCACCCTGTTGGGCGGGGAGACCCAGTACTTC
CDR3: CASTTLLGGETQYF